One T cell receptor (beta chain) is described in this entry. Its antigen is unknown. The donors were members of the validation cohort comprising approximately 120 subjects, separate from the roughly 700-subject first cohort. The data originate from a study of cytomegalovirus exposure and HLA in healthy donors. Whole-study context: The roughly 670 first-cohort repertoires and the approximately 110 validation repertoires shared the same platform, a later analysis reported.

Study observations and caveats: Most sequenced TCRs were rare (though some public TCRs occurred in many donors). The study designated fewer than 200 TCR beta chains cytomegalovirus-associated.

This table comes from immunoSEQ multiplex PCR, and its TCRdb copy is limited to in-frame clones, with some not included. Of over 150,000 clones in the sample, 80% to 90% were seen once. V was shortened by 1 base and J by 5 bases, with 9 bases between the two germline ends. The CDR3 runs to 13 residues. In germline, CDR1 is SGHAT, CDR2 FQNNGV. The TCR sequence derives from a young woman in good health and CMV-seropositive. The chain recombines TRBV11-2 with TRBJ2-7; D gene ambiguous. Sequenced: PBMCs. The CDR3 reads CASSLVPVDEQYF. CDR3 nucleotide sequence: TGTGCCAGCAGCTTAGTCCCGGTAGACGAGCAGTACTTC.